Below, 5 T cell receptor beta chains from the same sample are listed, as sequenced in a study of monozygotic twins with inflammatory bowel disease. From the 5' RACE reads, TCRdb lists one entry per CDR3 protein and no DNA. The repertoire table contains about 160,000 distinct CDR3 sequences. Sequenced: blood. The receptors shown here come from a human donor with ulcerative colitis or Crohn's disease, or a healthy co-twin of an affected twin (not recorded which).

J is TRBJ2-1 and V is TRBV25-1; TCRdb indicates TRBD1, and absent DNA this call remains unverified. The CDR3 is 17 amino acids. The germline V gene has CDR1 MGHDK and CDR2 SYGVNS. The CDR3 reads CASSEPSGRQSYNEQFF. Filled out from reference TRBV25-1 and TRBJ2-1, the complete variable domain reads EADIYQTPRYLVIGTGKKITLECSQTMGHDKMYWYQQDPGMELHLIHYSYGVNSTEKGDLSSESTVSRIRTEHFPLTLESARPSHTSQYLCASSEPSGRQSYNEQFFGPGTRLTVL.

The chain has TRBV4-2 and TRBJ2-7; the TRBD2 assignment by TCRdb is unverifiable without DNA. CDR3 length: 15 residues. Germline values: CDR1 LGHNA, CDR2 YNFKEQ. The CDR3 here is CASSQGVAVYYEQYF.

V gene TRBV5-4 combines with J gene TRBJ2-7. The CDR3 is 12 residues long. Looked up from germline, CDR1 is SGHNT and CDR2 is YYREEE (reference sequence). The CDR3: CASSSPSYEQYF. Full variable domain (remainder filled in from reference TRBV5-4 and TRBJ2-7): ETGVTQSPTHLIKTRGQQVTLRCSSQSGHNTVSWYQQALGQGPQFIFQYYREEENGRGNFPPRFSGLQFPNYSSELNVNALELDDSALYLCASSSPSYEQYFGPGTRLTVT.

The rearrangement joins TRBV6-6 to TRBJ2-7; TCRdb indicates TRBD1, and absent DNA this call remains unverified. The V gene's germline CDR1 is MNHNY and CDR2 SVGAGI (reference sequence). CDR3 size: 13 residues. This chain's CDR3 is CASSSPGSYEQYF.

V is TRBV5-4 and J is TRBJ1-3; without DNA, the TCRdb call of TRBD1 cannot be checked. Germline V gene data show CDR1 as SGHNT and CDR2 as YYREEE (reference sequence). The CDR3 sequence is 17 residues long. This CDR3 is CASSPGQGAIAGNTIYF.